Below, one T cell receptor (beta chain) is given with its context. The entry originates in a study of control samples from healthy donors and cancer patients. The repertoire was sequenced with immunoSEQ multiplex PCR; TCRdb's copy has only in-frame clones and lacks some. The sample holds more than 65,000 clones, 83% seen once. Specimen: blood. The sequence derives from a man aged 55 to 70 in good health.

CDR3 sequence (DNA): TGTGCCAGCCGGGGGGTTAGGGACGAGCAGTACTTC. This gives the protein CASRGVRDEQYF. This rearrangement joins TRBV2 to TRBJ2-7; TRBD2 matches 7 bases. The germline V gene has CDR1 SNHLY and CDR2 FYNNEI. The V gene end was trimmed by 8 bases and the J gene end by 5 bases; junction bases not matched to a gene: 6. The CDR3 runs 12 residues. Filled out from reference TRBV2 and TRBJ2-7, the complete variable domain reads EPEVTQTPSHQVTQMGQEVILRCVPISNHLYFYWYRQILGQKVEFLVSFYNNEISEKSEIFDDQFSVERPDGSNFTLKIRSTKLEDSAMYFCASRGVRDEQYFGPGTRLTVT.